This is a list of T cell receptor beta chains from one sample in a study of shared clonotypes between healthy human individuals. Repertoires were generated with immunoSEQ multiplex PCR, while TCRdb's copy carries only in-frame clones and drops some. Of around 1 million clones listed, 70% to 85% are singletons. Material: memory CD4+ T cells sorted from blood. These receptors all stem from a man younger than 35 in good health. CDR3s include the opening cysteine and the closing phenylalanine or tryptophan. D genes are given only for firm matches. Some rows have no size entry. The others give once, few or many, or a class for an expanded clone.

>TRBV5-6|NA|NA|TRBJ1-1
CASSVRTPNTEAFF
TGTGCCAGCAGCGTTCGGACACCGAACACTGAAGCTTTCTTT
>TRBV5-6|NA|NA|TRBJ1-6
CASSFSYLANSPLHF
TGTGCCAGCAGCTTTTCCTATTTGGCAAATTCACCCCTCCACTTT
>TRBV25-1|NA|TRBD1|TRBJ1-6
CASTRTGHNSPLHF
TGTGCCAGCACCAGGACAGGGCATAATTCACCCCTCCACTTT
>TRBV9|NA|NA|TRBJ2-1
CASSVEYNEQFF
TGTGCCAGCAGCGTAGAGTACAATGAGCAGTTCTTC
>TRBV6-6|few|TRBD1|TRBJ2-7
CASSYSAGQGSEQYF
TGTGCCAGCAGTTACTCGGCGGGACAGGGATCCGAGCAGTACTTC
>TRBV9|NA|NA|TRBJ2-5
CASSVVPGAETQYF
TGTGCCAGCAGCGTAGTACCCGGCGCAGAGACCCAGTACTTC
>TRBV11-2|NA|TRBD2|TRBJ2-7
CASSLYPRGGSYEQYF
TGTGCCAGCAGCCTCTACCCACGGGGGGGGTCCTACGAGCAGTACTTC
>TRBV7-3|NA|NA|TRBJ1-6
CASSSGTWGSPLHF
TGTGCCAGCAGCTCGGGGACTTGGGGTTCACCCCTCCACTTT
>TRBV7-2|once|TRBD1|TRBJ2-7
CASSFRQGYEQYF
TGTGCCAGCAGCTTCCGACAGGGTTACGAGCAGTACTTC
>TRBV7-2|once|TRBD1|TRBJ2-7
CASSFDRGAYEQYF
TGTGCCAGCAGTTTTGACAGGGGAGCCTACGAGCAGTACTTC
>TRBV11-3|NA|NA|TRBJ2-2
CASRHGDFGELFF
TGTGCCAGCAGACACGGGGATTTCGGGGAGCTGTTTTTT
>TRBV6-6|NA|NA|TRBJ2-7
CASTLDAGQQYF
TGTGCCAGCACGTTAGACGCTGGACAGCAGTACTTC
>TRBV28|NA|TRBD1|TRBJ1-5
CASTRQGQIRPQHF
TGTGCCAGCACCAGACAGGGGCAAATAAGGCCCCAGCATTTT
>TRBV28|NA|NA|TRBJ2-3
CASSREATDTQYF
TGTGCCAGCAGTAGAGAGGCCACAGATACGCAGTATTTT
>TRBV28|NA|NA|TRBJ2-3
CASSQASNLRDTQYF
TGTGCCAGCAGTCAAGCCTCCAACTTGAGGGATACGCAGTATTTT
>TRBV11-3|NA|TRBD2|TRBJ2-3
CASSISGTTDTQYF
TGTGCCAGCAGCATCAGCGGGACCACAGATACGCAGTATTTT
>TRBV5-6|NA|NA|TRBJ1-4
CASTVQNEKLFF
TGTGCCAGCACTGTCCAGAATGAAAAACTGTTTTTT
>TRBV7-6|NA|TRBD1|TRBJ2-7
CASSGLGQGISYEQYF
TGTGCCAGCAGCGGTCTGGGACAGGGGATCTCCTACGAGCAGTACTTC
>TRBV18|NA|TRBD1|TRBJ1-6
CASSPGQGRSPLHF
TGTGCCAGCTCCCCGGGACAGGGGAGGTCACCCCTCCACTTT
>TRBV5-6|once|TRBD1|TRBJ2-1
CASSLGGTGRRNNEQFF
TGTGCCAGCAGCTTGGGGGGGACAGGTAGGCGCAATAATGAGCAGTTCTTC
>TRBV10-2|NA|NA|TRBJ2-5
CASTPSTRGETQYF
TGCGCCAGCACCCCCAGCACCCGGGGAGAGACCCAGTACTTC
>TRBV6-1|NA|NA|TRBJ1-2
CASSAPGQYLRAF
TGTGCCAGCAGTGCACCCGGACAGTACCTCCGGGCCTTC
>TRBV27|many|NA|TRBJ1-2
CASSLTSRVVYGYTF
TGTGCCAGCAGTCTGACCTCCCGGGTCGTCTATGGCTACACCTTC
>TRBV18|NA|NA|TRBJ1-3
CASSQSSGNTIYF
TGTGCCAGCTCCCAATCGAGTGGAAACACCATATATTTT
>TRBV10-1|NA|NA|TRBJ1-1
CASSDRSPKALAEAFF
TGCGCCAGCAGTGACCGGAGTCCGAAGGCCTTAGCTGAAGCTTTCTTT
>TRBV5-1|NA|NA|TRBJ1-3
CASSLAPEATGNTIYF
TGCGCCAGCAGCTTGGCCCCCGAGGCGACTGGAAACACCATATATTTT
>TRBV5-1|NA|TRBD2|TRBJ2-5
CASSETSRKEETQYF
TGCGCCAGCAGCGAGACTAGCAGGAAAGAAGAGACCCAGTACTTC
>TRBV6-6|NA|TRBD1|TRBJ1-2
CASSYSAGGAYGYTF
TGTGCCAGCAGTTACTCGGCAGGGGGCGCTTATGGCTACACCTTC
>TRBV5-4|many|TRBD1|TRBJ1-2
CASSLQGTYGYTF
TGTGCCAGCAGCTTACAGGGGACCTATGGCTACACCTTC
>TRBV21-1|many|NA|TRBJ1-6
CASSRPRQGNSPLHF
TGTGCCAGCAGCCGTCCCAGACAGGGTAATTCACCCCTCCACTTT
>TRBV4-2|many|TRBD1|TRBJ2-6
CASSQGGQVLSGANVLTF
TGTGCCAGCAGCCAAGGGGGACAGGTCCTCTCTGGGGCCAACGTCCTGACTTTC
>TRBV11-3|NA|NA|TRBJ2-5
CASSFGQGGGETQYF
TGTGCCAGCAGCTTTGGCCAGGGTGGAGGGGAGACCCAGTACTTC
>TRBV7-7|once|TRBD1|TRBJ2-5
CASSPLRGPRETQYF
TGTGCTAGCAGCCCGCTGAGGGGGCCTCGAGAGACCCAGTACTTC
>TRBV4-1|NA|NA|TRBJ2-5
CASSQDRGVGETQYF
TGCGCCAGCAGCCAAGACAGGGGAGTAGGGGAGACCCAGTACTTC
>TRBV9|NA|TRBD1|TRBJ1-2
CASSARDRGGYGYTF
TGTGCCAGCAGCGCCCGGGACAGGGGTGGCTATGGCTACACCTTC
>TRBV11-2|NA|NA|TRBJ1-1
CASSRVGYTEAFF
TGTGCCAGCAGCAGGGTGGGGTACACTGAAGCTTTCTTT
>TRBV5-1|NA|NA|TRBJ1-1
CASSENLMNTEAFF
TGCGCCAGCAGCGAAAATCTTATGAACACTGAAGCTTTCTTT
>TRBV15|once|TRBD1|TRBJ1-6
CATSRGQGAYSPLHF
TGTGCCACCAGCAGAGGACAGGGGGCTTACTCACCCCTCCACTTT
>TRBV6-5|NA|NA|TRBJ2-5
CASSYLQGWETQYF
TGTGCCAGCAGTTACTTGCAGGGATGGGAGACCCAGTACTTC
>TRBV7-9|NA|NA|TRBJ1-2
CASSVIQGNYGYTF
TGTGCCAGCAGCGTCATACAGGGAAACTATGGCTACACCTTC
>TRBV7-8|few|NA|TRBJ2-2
CASSSNTNTGELFF
TGTGCCAGCAGCTCAAATACGAACACCGGGGAGCTGTTTTTT
>TRBV7-9|once|NA|TRBJ2-1
CASSLTGLGEQFF
TGTGCCAGCAGCTTGACAGGCCTGGGTGAGCAGTTCTTC
>TRBV18|NA|TRBD1|TRBJ1-6
CASSPLGPGTENSPLHF
TGTGCCAGCTCACCCCTAGGCCCAGGGACAGAGAATTCACCCCTCCACTTT
>TRBV19|NA|NA|TRBJ1-6
CASSIVGGAESPLHF
TGTGCCAGTAGTATAGTGGGGGGCGCGGAATCACCCCTCCACTTT
>TRBV5-1|many|NA|TRBJ2-1
CASSLEGGQVDGQFF
TGCGCCAGCAGCTTGGAGGGAGGCCAGGTCGATGGGCAGTTCTTC
>TRBV27|NA|NA|TRBJ2-7
CASSLGQGLSYEQYF
TGTGCCAGCAGTCTAGGGCAGGGGCTTTCCTACGAGCAGTACTTC
>TRBV5-1|many|NA|TRBJ1-1
CASSPRERSVNTEAFF
TGCGCCAGCAGCCCCAGGGAACGTTCCGTGAACACTGAAGCTTTCTTT
>TRBV18|NA|NA|TRBJ2-2
CASSPTGNTGELFF
TGTGCCAGCTCACCTACCGGTAACACCGGGGAGCTGTTTTTT
>TRBV7-9|once|NA|TRBJ1-6
CASGFSANYNSPLHF
TGTGCCAGCGGATTTTCGGCAAATTATAATTCACCCCTCCACTTT
>TRBV28|NA|NA|TRBJ1-2
CASSLITNYGYTF
TGTGCCAGCAGTTTAATCACCAACTATGGCTACACCTTC